This section outlines one TCR beta chain sequence together with its context. As yet, its antigen is unknown. CD45RO-negative CD8 cells positively selected for CCR7 made up the naive population, which excluded terminally differentiated effector memory CD45RA+ cells. All participating donors were Caucasian adults from Nashville, Tennessee. These data are taken from a study of shared clonotypes between healthy human individuals. Germline CDR1 and CDR2: SQVTM and ANQGSEA. CDR3 length: 12 residues. V was cut by 7 bases and J by 0 bases, with 9 bases left in between. Study-wide results and limits: Few donors limited the genetic and exposure-history diversity represented.

The data were produced by immunoSEQ multiplex PCR, yet TCRdb's version contains in-frame clones alone and is incomplete. Here the sample spans about 2,200,000 clones, roughly 91% being singletons. Sequencing was performed on naive CD8+ T cells from PBMCs. This sequence joins TRBV29-1 and TRBJ1-1; D remains unclear. The sequence was obtained from a man between 18 and 35 years old in good health. Some clones in this sample may be carry-over from other donors' samples. CDR3 coding DNA: TGCAGCGGCCAAGTCATGAACACTGAAGCTTTCTTT. Its translation is CSGQVMNTEAFF.